This T cell receptor beta chain was captured by sequencing in a study of blood T cell repertoires in COVID-19. In the study overall: Sources were T cells, B-cell-depleted T cells, or PBMCs; the material itself was cDNA or gDNA.

Participants were aged 18 to 89 years, lived in around 22 US areas, and enrolled virtually. The CDR3 runs 12 residues. Trimming took 4 bases from V and 5 from J, leaving 6 bases between them. Germline CDR1 MNHEY, CDR2 SVGEGT. Some clones are missing from TCRdb's copy, which holds only in-frame ones; the method was immunoSEQ multiplex PCR. The sample lists around 320,000 clones; 90% were seen once. The TCR was taken from a woman aged 25 to 39 who had been exposed to COVID-19. Sequences were obtained from PBMCs or T cells enriched from blood (not recorded which). V is TRBV6-2 or TRBV6-3 and J is TRBJ1-5; D unclear. CDR3 nucleotide sequence: TGTGCCAGCAGTTCTTTCGATCAGCCCCAGCATTTT. Residues: CASSSFDQPQHF.